This entry features one T cell receptor beta chain sequence. Its antigen is unknown. Germline lookup yields CDR1 SQVTM and CDR2 ANQGSEA. Trimming removed 6 bases from V and 9 bases from J; junction bases left unmatched: 17. This CDR3 comprises 15 residues. Separation by sorting yielded CD4+ and CD8+ T cells from PBMCs. cDNA reverse transcribed from extracted RNA served as the sequencing template. Using immunoSEQ multiplex PCR, the repertoire was profiled, and TCRdb retains in-frame clones only, with some absent. Among about 150,000 clones listed, approximately 56% were seen once. The data originate from a study of CD8+ T cells in alopecia areata. Findings and limits, study-wide: Affected lesional scalp, above all in alopecia totalis/universalis, was more clonal than normal scalp.

This receptor was identified in a human donor in good health. The specimen was CD8+ T cells sorted from blood. This rearrangement joins TRBV29-1 to TRBJ2-5; 9 bases match TRBD2. CDR3 residues: CSVSREGGDRVPQYF. In nucleotides, the CDR3 is TGCAGCGTATCGCGGGAGGGGGGTGATCGAGTTCCCCAGTACTTC.